This entry describes one TCR beta chain. What it binds is unknown. This CDR3 is built from 18 residues. Germline trimming cut 4 bases from V and 4 bases from J; bases unmatched to any gene: 15. CDR1 and CDR2 from the germline V gene are SGHAT and FQNNGV. The sample belongs to a study of lymphopenia after photon versus proton radiotherapy. Regarding the study as a whole: Oligoclonal CD8+ Temra expansion after nadir drove photon patients' diversity drop. Only patients who died were analyzed for survival; proton advantage is unproven. Relative stability marked proton patients; photon patients lost diversity and naive cells. Post-nadir TCR diversity decline inversely tracked overall survival among those who died.

Profiled with immunoSEQ multiplex PCR; TCRdb holds only in-frame clones, not every one. The sample yields about 83,000 clones, about 83% seen once. This material consisted of peripheral blood, taken from a patient treated with proton-based radiotherapy. The sequence came from a man in his sixties with pancreatic cancer. This sequence joins TRBV11-2 and TRBJ2-2, with 7 bases that match TRBD1. The CDR3 here is CASSSLRGQGVRTGELFF. CDR3 coding DNA: TGTGCCAGCAGCTCATTAAGGGGCCAGGGGGTGCGCACCGGGGAGCTGTTTTTT.